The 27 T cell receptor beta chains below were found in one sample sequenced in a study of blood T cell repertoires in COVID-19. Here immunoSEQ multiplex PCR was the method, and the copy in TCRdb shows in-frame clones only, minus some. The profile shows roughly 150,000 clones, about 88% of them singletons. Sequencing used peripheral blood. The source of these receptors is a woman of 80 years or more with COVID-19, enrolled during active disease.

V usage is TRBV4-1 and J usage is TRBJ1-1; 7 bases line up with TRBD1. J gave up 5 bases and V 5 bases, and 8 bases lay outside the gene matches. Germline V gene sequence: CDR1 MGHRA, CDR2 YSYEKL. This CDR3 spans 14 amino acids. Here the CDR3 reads CASSTRQGRTEAFF. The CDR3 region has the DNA TGCGCCAGCAGCACGCGACAGGGTCGGACTGAAGCTTTCTTT.

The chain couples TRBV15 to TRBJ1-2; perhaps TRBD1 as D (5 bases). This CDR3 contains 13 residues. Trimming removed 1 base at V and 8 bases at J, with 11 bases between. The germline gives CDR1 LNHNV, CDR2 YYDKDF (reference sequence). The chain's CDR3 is CATSRGLSGGYTF. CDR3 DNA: TGTGCCACCAGCAGAGGACTCTCAGGGGGCTACACCTTC.

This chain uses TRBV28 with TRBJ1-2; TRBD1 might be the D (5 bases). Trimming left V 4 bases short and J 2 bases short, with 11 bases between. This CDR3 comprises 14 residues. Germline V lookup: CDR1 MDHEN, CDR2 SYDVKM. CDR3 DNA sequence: TGTGCCAGCAGTTCCTTGGGGGGGAACTATGGCTACACCTTC. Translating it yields CASSSLGGNYGYTF.

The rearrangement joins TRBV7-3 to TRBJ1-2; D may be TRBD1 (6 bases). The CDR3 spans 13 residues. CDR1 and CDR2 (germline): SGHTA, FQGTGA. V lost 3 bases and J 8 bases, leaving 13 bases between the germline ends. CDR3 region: CASSFSGAVGYTF. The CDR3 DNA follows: TGTGCCAGCAGCTTCTCAGGGGCTGTAGGCTACACCTTC.

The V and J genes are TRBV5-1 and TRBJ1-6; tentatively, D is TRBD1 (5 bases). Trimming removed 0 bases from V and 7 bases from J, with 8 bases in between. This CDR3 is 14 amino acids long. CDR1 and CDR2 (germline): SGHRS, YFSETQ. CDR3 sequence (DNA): TGCGCCAGCAGCTTGGACAGGCTAAATTCACCCCTCCACTTT. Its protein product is CASSLDRLNSPLHF.

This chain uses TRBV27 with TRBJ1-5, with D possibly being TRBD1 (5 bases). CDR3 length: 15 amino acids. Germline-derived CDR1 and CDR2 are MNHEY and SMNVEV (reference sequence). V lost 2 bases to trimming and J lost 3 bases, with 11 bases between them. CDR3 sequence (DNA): TGTGCCAGCAGTTTAATCTACAGGTTCAATCAGCCCCAGCATTTT. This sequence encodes CASSLIYRFNQPQHF.

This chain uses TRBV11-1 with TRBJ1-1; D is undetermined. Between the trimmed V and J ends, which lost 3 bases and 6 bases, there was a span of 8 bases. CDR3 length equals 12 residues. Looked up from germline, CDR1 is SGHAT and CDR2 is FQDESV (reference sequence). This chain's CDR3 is CASSFSSAEAFF. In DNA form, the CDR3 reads TGTGCCAGCAGCTTTTCAAGCGCTGAAGCTTTCTTT.

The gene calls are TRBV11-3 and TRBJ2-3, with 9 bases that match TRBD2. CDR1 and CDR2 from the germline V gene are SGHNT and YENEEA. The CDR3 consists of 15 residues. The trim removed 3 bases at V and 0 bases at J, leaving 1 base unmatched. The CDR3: CASSLREGSTDTQYF. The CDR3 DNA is TGTGCCAGCAGCTTGCGGGAGGGGAGCACAGATACGCAGTATTTT. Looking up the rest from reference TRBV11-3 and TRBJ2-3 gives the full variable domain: EAGVVQSPRYKIIEKKQPVAFWCNPISGHNTLYWYLQNLGQGPELLIRYENEEAVDDSQLPKDRFSAERLKGVDSTLKIQPAELGDSAVYLCASSLREGSTDTQYFGPGTRLTVL.

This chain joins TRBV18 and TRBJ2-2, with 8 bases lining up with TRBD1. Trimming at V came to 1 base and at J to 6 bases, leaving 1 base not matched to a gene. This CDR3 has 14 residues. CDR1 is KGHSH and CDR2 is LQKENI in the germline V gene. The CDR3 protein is CASSPQTGAGELFF. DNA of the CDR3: TGTGCCAGCTCACCACAGACAGGGGCCGGGGAGCTGTTTTTT.

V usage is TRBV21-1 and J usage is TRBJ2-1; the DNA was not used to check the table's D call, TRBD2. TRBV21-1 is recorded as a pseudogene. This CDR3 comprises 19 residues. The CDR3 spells CASRKRLAGEFGSYNEQFF. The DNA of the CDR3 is TGTGCCAGCAGGAAACGACTAGCGGGAGAGTTTGGCTCCTACAATGAGCAGTTCTTC.

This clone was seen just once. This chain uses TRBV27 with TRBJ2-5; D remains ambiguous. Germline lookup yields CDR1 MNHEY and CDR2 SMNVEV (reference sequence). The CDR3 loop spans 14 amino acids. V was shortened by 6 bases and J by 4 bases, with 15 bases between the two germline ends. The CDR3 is CASSPVGRIETQYF. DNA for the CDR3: TGTGCCAGCAGCCCAGTGGGCCGCATAGAGACCCAGTACTTC.

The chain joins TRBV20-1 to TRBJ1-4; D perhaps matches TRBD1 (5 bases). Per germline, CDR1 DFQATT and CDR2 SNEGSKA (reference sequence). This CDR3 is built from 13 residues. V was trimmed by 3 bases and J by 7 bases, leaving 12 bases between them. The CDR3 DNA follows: TGCAGTGCTAGTGGGAGGGACGGTGAAAAACTGTTTTTT. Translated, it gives CSASGRDGEKLFF.

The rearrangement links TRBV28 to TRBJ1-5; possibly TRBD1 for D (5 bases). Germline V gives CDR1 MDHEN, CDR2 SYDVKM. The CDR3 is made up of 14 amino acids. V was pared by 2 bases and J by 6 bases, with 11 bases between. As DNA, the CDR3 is TGTGCCAGCAGTTTACCTCCCAGGGTTCAGCCCCAGCATTTT. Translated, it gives CASSLPPRVQPQHF. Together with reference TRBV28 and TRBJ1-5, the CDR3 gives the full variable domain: DVKVTQSSRYLVKRTGEKVFLECVQDMDHENMFWYRQDPGLGLRLIYFSYDVKMKEKGDIPEGYSVSREKKERFSLILESASTNQTSMYLCASSLPPRVQPQHFGDGTRLSIL.

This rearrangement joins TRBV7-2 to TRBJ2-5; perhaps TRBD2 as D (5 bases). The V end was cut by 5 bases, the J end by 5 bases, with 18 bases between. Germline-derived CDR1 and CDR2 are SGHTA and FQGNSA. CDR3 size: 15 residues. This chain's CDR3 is CASSLDKRRAETQYF. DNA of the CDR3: TGTGCCAGCAGCCTTGACAAGCGGAGAGCGGAGACCCAGTACTTC.

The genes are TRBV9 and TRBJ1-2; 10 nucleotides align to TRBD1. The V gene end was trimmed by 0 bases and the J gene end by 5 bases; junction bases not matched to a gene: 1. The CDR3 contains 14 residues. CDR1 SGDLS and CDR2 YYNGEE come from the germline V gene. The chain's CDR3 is CASSVGQGAYGYTF. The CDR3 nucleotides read TGTGCCAGCAGCGTAGGACAGGGGGCTTATGGCTACACCTTC.

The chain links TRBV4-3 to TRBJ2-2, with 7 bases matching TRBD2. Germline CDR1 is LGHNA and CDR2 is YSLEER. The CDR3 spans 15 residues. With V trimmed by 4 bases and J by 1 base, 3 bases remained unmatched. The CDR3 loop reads CASSPLAENTGELFF. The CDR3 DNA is TGCGCCAGCAGCCCCCTAGCGGAGAACACCGGGGAGCTGTTTTTT.

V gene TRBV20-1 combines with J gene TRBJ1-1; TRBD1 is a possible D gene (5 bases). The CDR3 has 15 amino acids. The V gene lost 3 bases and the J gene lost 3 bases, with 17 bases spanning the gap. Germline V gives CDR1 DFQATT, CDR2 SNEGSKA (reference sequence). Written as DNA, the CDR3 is TGCAGTGCTAGTATGCAGGGCACCAGGGACACTGAAGCTTTCTTT. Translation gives CSASMQGTRDTEAFF.

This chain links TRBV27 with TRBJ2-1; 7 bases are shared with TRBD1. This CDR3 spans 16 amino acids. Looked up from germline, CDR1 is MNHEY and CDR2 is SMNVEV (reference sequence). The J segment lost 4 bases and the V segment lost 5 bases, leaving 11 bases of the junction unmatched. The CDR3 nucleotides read TGTGCCAGCAGTCCACCCGACAGGGTGTTTTACAATGAGCAGTTCTTC. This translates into CASSPPDRVFYNEQFF.

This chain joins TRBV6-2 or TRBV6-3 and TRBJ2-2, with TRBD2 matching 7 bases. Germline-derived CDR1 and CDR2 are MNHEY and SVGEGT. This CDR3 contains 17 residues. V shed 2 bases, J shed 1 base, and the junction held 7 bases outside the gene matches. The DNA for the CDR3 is TGTGCCAGCAGTTACGAGAGCGGGAAAAGGAACACCGGGGAGCTGTTTTTT. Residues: CASSYESGKRNTGELFF.

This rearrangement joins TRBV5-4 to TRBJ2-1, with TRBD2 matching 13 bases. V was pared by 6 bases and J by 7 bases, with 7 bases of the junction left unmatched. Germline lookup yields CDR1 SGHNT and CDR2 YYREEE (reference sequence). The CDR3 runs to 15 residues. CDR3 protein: CASNTGLAGSNEQFF. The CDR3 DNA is TGTGCCAGCAACACGGGACTAGCGGGATCAAATGAGCAGTTCTTC.

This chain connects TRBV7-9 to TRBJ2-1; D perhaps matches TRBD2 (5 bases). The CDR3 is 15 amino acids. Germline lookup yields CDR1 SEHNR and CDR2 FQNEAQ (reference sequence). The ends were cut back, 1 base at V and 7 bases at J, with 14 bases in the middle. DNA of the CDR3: TGTGCCAGCAGCTTAGAGTCCCCCGGGAAGAATGAGCAGTTCTTC. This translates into CASSLESPGKNEQFF.

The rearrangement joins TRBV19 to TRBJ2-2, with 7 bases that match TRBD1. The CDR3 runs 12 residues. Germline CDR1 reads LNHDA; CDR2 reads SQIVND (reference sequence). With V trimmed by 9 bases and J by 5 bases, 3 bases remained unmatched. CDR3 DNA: TGTGCCAGCCTACAGGGGACCGGGGAGCTGTTTTTT. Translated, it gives CASLQGTGELFF.

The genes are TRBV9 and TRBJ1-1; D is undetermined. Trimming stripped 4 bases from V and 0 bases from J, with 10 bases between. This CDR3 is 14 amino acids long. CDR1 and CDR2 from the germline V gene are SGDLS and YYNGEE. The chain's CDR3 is CASSLQIVNTEAFF. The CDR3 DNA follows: TGTGCCAGCAGCCTACAGATAGTGAACACTGAAGCTTTCTTT.

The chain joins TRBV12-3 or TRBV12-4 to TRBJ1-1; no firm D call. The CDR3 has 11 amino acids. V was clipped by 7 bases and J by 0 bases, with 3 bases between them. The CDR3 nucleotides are TGTGCCAGCACTCTGAACACTGAAGCTTTCTTT. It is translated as CASTLNTEAFF.

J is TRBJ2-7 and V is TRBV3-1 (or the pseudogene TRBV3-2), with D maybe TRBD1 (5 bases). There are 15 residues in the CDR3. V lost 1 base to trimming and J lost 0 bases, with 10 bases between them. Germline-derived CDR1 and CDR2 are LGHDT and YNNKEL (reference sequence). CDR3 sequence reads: CASSQAQVSSYEQYF. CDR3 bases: TGTGCCAGCAGCCAAGCACAGGTCAGCTCCTACGAGCAGTACTTC.

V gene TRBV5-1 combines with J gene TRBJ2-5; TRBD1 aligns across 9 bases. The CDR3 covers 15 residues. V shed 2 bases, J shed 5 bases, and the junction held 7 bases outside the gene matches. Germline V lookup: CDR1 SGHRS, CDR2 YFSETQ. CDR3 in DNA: TGCGCCAGCAGCTTTCATGGACAGGGGCGCGAGACCCAGTACTTC. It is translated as CASSFHGQGRETQYF.

The CDR3, as DNA: TGCGCCAGAATGGCGGGAGGTGATACGCAGTATTTT. This encodes CARMAGGDTQYF. V gene TRBV4-3 combines with J gene TRBJ2-3; 8 bases fit TRBD2. The CDR3 has 12 residues. Germline V lookup: CDR1 LGHNA, CDR2 YSLEER. J gave up 6 bases and V 9 bases, and 5 bases lay outside the gene matches.